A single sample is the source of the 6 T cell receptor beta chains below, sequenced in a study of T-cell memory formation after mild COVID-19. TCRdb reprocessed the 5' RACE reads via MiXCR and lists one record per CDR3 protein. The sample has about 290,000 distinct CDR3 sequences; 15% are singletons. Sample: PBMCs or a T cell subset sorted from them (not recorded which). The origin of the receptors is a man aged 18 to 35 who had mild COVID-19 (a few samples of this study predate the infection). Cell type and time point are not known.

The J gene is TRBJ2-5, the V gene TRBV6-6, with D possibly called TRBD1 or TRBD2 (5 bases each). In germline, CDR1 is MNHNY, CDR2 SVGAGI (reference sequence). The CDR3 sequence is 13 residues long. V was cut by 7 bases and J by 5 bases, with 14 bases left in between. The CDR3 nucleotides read TGTGCCAGCACTCGAGGGGCAGTGGAGACCCAGTACTTC. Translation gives CASTRGAVETQYF.

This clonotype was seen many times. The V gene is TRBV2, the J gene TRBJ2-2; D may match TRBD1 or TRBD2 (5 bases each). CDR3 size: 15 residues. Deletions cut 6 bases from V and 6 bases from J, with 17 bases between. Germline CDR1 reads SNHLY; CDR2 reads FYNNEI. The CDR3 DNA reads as TGTGCCAGCAGCTTGCTCGGGGCCCTGCCCGGGGAGCTGTTTTTT. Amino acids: CASSLLGALPGELFF.

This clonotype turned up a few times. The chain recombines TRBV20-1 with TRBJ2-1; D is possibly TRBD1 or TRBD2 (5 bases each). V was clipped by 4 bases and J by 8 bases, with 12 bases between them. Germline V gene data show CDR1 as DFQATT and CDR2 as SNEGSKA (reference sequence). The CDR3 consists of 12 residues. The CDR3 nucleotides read TGCAGTGCTACCGGGGCGATCTATGAGCAGTTCTTC. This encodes CSATGAIYEQFF.

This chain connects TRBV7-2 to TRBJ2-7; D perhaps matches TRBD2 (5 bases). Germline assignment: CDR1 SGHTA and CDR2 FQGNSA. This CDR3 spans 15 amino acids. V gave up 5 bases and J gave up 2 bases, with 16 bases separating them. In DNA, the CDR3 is TGTGCCAGCAGCCGAGGGTTGATAGGACCCTACGAGCAGTACTTC. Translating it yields CASSRGLIGPYEQYF.

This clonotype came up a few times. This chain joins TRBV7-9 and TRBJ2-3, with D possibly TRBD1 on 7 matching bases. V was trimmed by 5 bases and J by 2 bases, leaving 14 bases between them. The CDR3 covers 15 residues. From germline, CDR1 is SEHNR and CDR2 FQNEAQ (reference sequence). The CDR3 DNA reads TGTGCCAGCAGCCCGCGGGACAGAGACACAGATACGCAGTATTTT. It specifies CASSPRDRDTDTQYF.

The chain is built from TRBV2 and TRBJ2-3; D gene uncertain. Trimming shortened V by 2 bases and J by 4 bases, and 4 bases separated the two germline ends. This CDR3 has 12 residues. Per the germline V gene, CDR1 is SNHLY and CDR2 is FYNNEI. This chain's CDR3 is CASSEWSDTQYF. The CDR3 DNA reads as TGTGCCAGCAGTGAATGGTCAGATACGCAGTATTTT.